The clone carrying this T cell receptor beta chain was seen only a few times. This record belongs to a study of graft-versus-host responses after intestinal transplantation. Study at large: Transplants were multivisceral, liver-intestinal, or isolated intestinal. The study gave all recipients anti-thymocyte globulin induction, then tacrolimus and steroids for about 3 years.

Plates contained around 200,000 CFSE-labeled responder cells and around 200,000 irradiated, violet-dye-labeled stimulator cells. Sorting of proliferating CFSE-low CD3+CD4+ and CD3+CD8+ responders took place after the reaction. CDR1 is SEHNR, CDR2 FQNEAQ, per germline (reference sequence). The length of the CDR3 is 15 residues. The V end was cut by 2 bases, the J end by 2 bases, with 13 bases between. Repertoires were generated with immunoSEQ multiplex PCR, while TCRdb's copy carries only in-frame clones and drops some. Here the sample spans about 8,000 clones, roughly 31% being singletons. Study-wide results and limits: Early post-transplant falls in HvG clones accompanied the peak levels of circulating GvH clones.

This rearrangement joins TRBV7-9 to TRBJ2-7; weak D call: TRBD1 (6 bases). The TCR was taken from a human patient who received an intestinal transplant. The sample here was alloreactive CD8+ T cells from a mixed lymphocyte reaction culture, taken before intestinal transplant. Subset: CFSE-low proliferating T cells sorted from approximately 6-day pre-transplant mixed lymphocyte reaction (GvH or HvG direction). This CDR3 reads CASSLPQGRPYEQYF. In DNA form, the CDR3 reads TGTGCCAGCAGCTTACCACAGGGTCGACCCTACGAGCAGTACTTC.